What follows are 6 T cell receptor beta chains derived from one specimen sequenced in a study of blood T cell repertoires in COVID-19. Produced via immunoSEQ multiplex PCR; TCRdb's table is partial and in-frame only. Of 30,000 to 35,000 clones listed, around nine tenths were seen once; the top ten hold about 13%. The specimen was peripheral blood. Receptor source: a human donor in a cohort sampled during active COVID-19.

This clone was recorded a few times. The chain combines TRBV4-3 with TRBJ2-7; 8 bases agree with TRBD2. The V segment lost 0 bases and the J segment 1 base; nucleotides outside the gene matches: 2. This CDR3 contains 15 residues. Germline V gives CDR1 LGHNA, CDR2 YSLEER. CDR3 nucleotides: TGCGCCAGCAGCCAAGAACTAGCGGAGTCCTACGAGCAGTACTTC. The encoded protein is CASSQELAESYEQYF.

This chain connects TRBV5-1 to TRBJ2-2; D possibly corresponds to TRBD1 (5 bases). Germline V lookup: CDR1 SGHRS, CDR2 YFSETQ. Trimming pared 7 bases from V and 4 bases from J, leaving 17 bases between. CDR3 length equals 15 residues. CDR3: CASASSVGVTGELFF. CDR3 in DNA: TGCGCCAGCGCCTCAAGTGTAGGGGTCACCGGGGAGCTGTTTTTT.

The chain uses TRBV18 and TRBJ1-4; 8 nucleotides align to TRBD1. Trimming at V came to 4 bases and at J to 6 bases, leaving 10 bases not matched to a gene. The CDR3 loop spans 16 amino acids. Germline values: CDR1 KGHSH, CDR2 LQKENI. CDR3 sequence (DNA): TGTGCCAGCTCACTCACGCCCAGGGGGCAGGATGAAAAACTGTTTTTT. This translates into CASSLTPRGQDEKLFF.

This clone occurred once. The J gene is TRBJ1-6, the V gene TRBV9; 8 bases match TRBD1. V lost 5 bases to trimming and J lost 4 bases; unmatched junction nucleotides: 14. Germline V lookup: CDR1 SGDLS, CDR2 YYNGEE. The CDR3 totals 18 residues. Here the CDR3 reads CASRAGGPIQSYNSPLHF. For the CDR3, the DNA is TGTGCCAGCAGAGCAGGGGGCCCCATTCAGAGTTATAATTCACCCCTCCACTTT.

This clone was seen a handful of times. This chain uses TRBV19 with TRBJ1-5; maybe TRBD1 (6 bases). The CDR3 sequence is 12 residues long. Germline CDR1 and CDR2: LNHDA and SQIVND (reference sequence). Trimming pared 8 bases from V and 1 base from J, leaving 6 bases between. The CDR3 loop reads CASQGSNQPQHF. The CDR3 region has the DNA TGTGCCAGTCAGGGGAGCAATCAGCCCCAGCATTTT.

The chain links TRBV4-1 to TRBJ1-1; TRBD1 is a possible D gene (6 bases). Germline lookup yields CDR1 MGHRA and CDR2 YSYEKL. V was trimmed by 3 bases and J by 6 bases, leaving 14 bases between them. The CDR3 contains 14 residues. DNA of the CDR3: TGCGCCAGCAGCCACCCCGGCGAGGGGGCTGAAGCTTTCTTT. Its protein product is CASSHPGEGAEAFF.